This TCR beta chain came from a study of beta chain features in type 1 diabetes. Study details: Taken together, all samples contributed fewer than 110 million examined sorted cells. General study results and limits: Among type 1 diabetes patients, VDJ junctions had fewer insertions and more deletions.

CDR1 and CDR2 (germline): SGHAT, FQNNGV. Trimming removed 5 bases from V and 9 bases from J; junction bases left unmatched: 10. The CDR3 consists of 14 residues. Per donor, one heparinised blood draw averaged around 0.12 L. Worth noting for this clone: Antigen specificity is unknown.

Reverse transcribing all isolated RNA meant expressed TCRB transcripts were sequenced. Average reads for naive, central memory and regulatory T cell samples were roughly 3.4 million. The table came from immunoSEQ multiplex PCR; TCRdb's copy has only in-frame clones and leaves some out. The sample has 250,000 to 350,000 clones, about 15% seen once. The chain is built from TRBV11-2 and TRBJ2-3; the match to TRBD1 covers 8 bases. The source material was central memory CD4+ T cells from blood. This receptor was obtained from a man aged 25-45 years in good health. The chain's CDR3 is CASSGDRSSSTQYF. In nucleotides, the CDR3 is TGTGCCAGCAGCGGGGACAGGTCCTCTTCCACGCAGTATTTT.